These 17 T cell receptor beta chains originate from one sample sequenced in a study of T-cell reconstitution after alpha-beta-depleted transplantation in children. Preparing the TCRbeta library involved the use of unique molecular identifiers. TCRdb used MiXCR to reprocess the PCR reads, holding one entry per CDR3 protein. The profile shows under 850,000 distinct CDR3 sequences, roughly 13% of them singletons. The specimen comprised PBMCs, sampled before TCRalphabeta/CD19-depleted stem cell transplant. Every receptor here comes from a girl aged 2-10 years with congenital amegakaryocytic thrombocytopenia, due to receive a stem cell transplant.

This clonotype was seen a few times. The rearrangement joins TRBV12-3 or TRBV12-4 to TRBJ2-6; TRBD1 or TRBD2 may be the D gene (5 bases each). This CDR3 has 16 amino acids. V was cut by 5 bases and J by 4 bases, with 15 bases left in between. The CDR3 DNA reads TGTGCCAGCAGTCAGGGCGGCGGGTGGGGGGCCAACGTCCTGACTTTC. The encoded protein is CASSQGGGWGANVLTF.

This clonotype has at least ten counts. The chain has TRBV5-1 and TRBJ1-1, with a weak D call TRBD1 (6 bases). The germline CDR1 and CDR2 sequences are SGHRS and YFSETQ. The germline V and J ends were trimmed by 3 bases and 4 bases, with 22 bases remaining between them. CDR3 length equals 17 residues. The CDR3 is CASSSNGISGGGTEAFF. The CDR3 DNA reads TGCGCCAGCAGCTCAAACGGGATATCGGGGGGCGGCACTGAAGCTTTCTTT.

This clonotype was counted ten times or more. The DNA for the CDR3 is TGTGCCACCGGGTATGGGGCGGCCTCCTACGAGCAGTACTTC. Translating it yields CATGYGAASYEQYF. The chain recombines TRBV6-1 with TRBJ2-7; perhaps TRBD1 as D (5 bases). The V gene lost 10 bases and the J gene lost 0 bases, with 16 bases spanning the gap. Germline V gene lookup returns CDR1 MNHNS and CDR2 SASEGT. This CDR3 contains 14 residues.

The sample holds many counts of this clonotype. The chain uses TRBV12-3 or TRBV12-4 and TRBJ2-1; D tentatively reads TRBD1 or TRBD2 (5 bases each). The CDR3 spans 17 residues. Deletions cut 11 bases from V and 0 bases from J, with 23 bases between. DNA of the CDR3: TGTGCCCACCGGGGCCTACCTGATCAAAGCTCCTACAATGAGCAGTTCTTC. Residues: CAHRGLPDQSSYNEQFF.

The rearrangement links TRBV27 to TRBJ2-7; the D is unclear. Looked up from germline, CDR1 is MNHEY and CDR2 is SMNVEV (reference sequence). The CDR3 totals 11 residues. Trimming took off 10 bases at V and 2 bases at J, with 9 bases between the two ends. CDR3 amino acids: CATHTAYEQYF. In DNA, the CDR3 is TGTGCCACCCACACCGCCTACGAGCAGTACTTC.

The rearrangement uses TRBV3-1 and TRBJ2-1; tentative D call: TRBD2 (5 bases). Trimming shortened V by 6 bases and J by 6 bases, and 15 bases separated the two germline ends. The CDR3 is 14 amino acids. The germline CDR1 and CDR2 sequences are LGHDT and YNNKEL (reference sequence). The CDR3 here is CASSITRAVNEQFF. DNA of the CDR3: TGTGCCAGCAGTATTACTAGGGCAGTCAATGAGCAGTTCTTC.

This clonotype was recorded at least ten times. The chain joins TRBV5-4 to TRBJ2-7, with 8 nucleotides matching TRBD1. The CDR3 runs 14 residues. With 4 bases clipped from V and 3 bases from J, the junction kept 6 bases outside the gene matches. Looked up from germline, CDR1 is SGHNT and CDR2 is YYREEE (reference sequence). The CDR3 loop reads CASSRDRFIYEQYF. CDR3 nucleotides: TGTGCCAGCAGCCGGGACAGGTTCATCTACGAGCAGTACTTC.

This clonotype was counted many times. The CDR3 here is CASSFTLGTATSTDTQYF. The CDR3 DNA follows: TGTGCCAGCAGCTTCACCCTCGGGACAGCCACTAGCACAGATACGCAGTATTTT. This chain links TRBV11-1 with TRBJ2-3, with TRBD1 identical over 7 bases. The J segment lost 0 bases and the V segment lost 3 bases, leaving 12 bases of the junction unmatched. This CDR3 spans 18 amino acids. Germline-derived CDR1 and CDR2 are SGHAT and FQDESV (reference sequence).

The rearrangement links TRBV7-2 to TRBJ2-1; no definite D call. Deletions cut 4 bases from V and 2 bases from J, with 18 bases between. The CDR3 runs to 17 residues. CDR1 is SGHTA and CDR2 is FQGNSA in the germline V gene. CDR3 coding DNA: TGTGCCAGCAGCTCCCCTTTGACTTTGGGTCCCTACAATGAGCAGTTCTTC. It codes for CASSSPLTLGPYNEQFF.

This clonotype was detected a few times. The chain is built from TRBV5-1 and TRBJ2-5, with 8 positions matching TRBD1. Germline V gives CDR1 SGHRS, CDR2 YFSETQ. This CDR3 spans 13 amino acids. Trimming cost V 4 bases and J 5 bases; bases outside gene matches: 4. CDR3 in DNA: TGCGCCAGCAGCGCAGACAGGGGTGAGACCCAGTACTTC. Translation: CASSADRGETQYF.

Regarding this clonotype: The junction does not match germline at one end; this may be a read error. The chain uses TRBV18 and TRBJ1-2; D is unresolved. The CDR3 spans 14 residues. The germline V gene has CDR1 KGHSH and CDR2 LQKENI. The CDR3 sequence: CASSPAVESNGDTF. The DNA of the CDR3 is TGTGCCAGCTCCCCGGCGGTTGAGTCGAATGGCGACACCTTC.

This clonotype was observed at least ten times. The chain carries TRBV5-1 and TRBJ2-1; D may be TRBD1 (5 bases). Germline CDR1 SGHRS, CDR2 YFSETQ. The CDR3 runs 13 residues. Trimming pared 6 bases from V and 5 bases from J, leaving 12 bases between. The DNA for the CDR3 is TGCGCCAGCACAGACAGCCCAGACAATGAGCAGTTCTTC. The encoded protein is CASTDSPDNEQFF.

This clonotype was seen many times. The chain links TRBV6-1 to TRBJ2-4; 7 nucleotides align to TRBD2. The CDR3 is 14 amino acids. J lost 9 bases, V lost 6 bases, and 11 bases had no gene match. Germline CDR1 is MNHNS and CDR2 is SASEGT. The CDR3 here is CASSPGPGGSIQYF. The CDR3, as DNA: TGTGCCAGCAGCCCGGGCCCCGGGGGGAGCATTCAGTACTTC.

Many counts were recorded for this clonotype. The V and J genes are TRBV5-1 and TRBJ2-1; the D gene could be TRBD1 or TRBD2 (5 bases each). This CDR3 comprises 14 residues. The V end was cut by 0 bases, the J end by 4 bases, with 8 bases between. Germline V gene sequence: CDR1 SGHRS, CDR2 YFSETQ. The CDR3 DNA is TGCGCCAGCAGCTTGGGGGACGTATACAATGAGCAGTTCTTC. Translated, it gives CASSLGDVYNEQFF.

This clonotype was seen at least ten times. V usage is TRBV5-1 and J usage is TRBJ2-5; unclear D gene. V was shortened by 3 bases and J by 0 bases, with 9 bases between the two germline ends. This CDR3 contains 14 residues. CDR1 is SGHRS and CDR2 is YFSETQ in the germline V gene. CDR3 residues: CASSSQRNQETQYF. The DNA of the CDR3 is TGCGCCAGCAGCTCACAGCGCAACCAAGAGACCCAGTACTTC.

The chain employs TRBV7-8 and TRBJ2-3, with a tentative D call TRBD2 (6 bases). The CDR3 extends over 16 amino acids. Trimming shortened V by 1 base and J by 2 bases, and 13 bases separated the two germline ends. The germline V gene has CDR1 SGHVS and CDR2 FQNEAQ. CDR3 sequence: CASSLGGVAFTDTQYF. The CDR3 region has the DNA TGTGCCAGCAGCTTAGGGGGGGTAGCTTTCACAGATACGCAGTATTTT.

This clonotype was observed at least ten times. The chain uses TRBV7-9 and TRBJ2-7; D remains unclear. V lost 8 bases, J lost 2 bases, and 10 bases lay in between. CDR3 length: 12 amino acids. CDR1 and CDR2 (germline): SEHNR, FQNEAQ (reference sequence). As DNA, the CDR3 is TGTGCCAGCGCCTCGTTGGCCTACGAGCAGTACTTC. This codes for CASASLAYEQYF.